This paragraph covers one T cell receptor (beta chain) sequence. Its antigen is undetermined. The V gene's germline CDR1 is SEHNR and CDR2 FQNEAQ (reference sequence). The CDR3 runs 15 residues. The ends lost 4 bases at V and 4 bases at J; junction bases unmatched: 2. This sample was taken from a study of identifying expanded T cells in peripheral blood. Study conclusions and caveats: Over approximately two and four weeks, about 16 and 20 clones changed, versus roughly 1.2 between replicates. Two-week clone count variance significantly increased as total template count grew.

Profiling relied on immunoSEQ multiplex PCR, and the TCRdb table lists in-frame clones only, not all of them. The data contain 90,000 to 100,000 clones, 88% of them singletons. No infections or other immune events were documented during collection. This TCR came from a person aged 18 to 70 in good health. The material sequenced was blood. The rearrangement uses TRBV7-9 and TRBJ2-2; 11 bases match TRBD1. DNA for the CDR3: TGTGCCAGCAGCTCAGGACAGGGGGCCACCGGGGAGCTGTTTTTT. This sequence encodes CASSSGQGATGELFF.